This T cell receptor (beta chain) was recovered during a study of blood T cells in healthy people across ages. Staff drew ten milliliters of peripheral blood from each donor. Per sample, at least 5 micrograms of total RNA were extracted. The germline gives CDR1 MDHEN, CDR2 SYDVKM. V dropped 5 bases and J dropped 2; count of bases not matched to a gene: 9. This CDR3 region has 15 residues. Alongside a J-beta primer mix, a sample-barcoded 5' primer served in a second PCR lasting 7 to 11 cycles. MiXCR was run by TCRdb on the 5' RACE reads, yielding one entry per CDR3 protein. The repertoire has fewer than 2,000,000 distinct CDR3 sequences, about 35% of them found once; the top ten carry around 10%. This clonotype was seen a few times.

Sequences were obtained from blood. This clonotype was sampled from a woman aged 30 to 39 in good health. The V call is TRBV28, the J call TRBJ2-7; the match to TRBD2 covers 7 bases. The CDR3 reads CASSPQLAPTYEQYF. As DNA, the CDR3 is TGTGCCAGCAGTCCCCAACTAGCGCCGACCTACGAGCAGTACTTC.